These 27 T cell receptor beta chains came from one sample sequenced in a study of shared clonotypes between healthy human individuals. This table comes from immunoSEQ multiplex PCR, and its TCRdb copy is limited to in-frame clones, with some not included. The table shows 780,000 or so clones, with just under 75% occurring only once. Sequenced sample: memory CD4+ T cells sorted from blood. Subset given: CD45RA-negative fraction. All receptors come from a woman in her twenties or thirties in good health.

The rearrangement joins TRBV5-5 to TRBJ1-1, with 7 bases fitting TRBD1. The ends lost 4 bases at V and 0 bases at J; junction bases unmatched: 12. Germline V CDR1 and CDR2: SGHKS, YYEKEE (reference sequence). The CDR3 is 17 amino acids. CDR3 protein: CASSQTGTAIMNTEAFF. The CDR3 DNA is TGTGCCAGCAGCCAGACCGGGACAGCCATCATGAACACTGAAGCTTTCTTT.

The chain employs TRBV28 and TRBJ2-7; 10 nucleotides line up with TRBD2. There are 15 residues in the CDR3. The V gene's germline CDR1 is MDHEN and CDR2 SYDVKM. Trimming cost V 7 bases and J 12 bases; bases outside gene matches: 18. CDR3 DNA: TGTGCCAGCACTCCCGGTCGGTCTAGCGGGAGAAGTCTGTACTTC. This translates into CASTPGRSSGRSLYF.

This rearrangement joins TRBV28 to TRBJ2-3, with 10 bases fitting TRBD2. V lost 7 bases, J lost 0 bases, and 16 bases stayed unmatched. The CDR3 is 19 amino acids. Germline CDR1 MDHEN, CDR2 SYDVKM. CDR3 residues: CASITSGSGRGSSTDTQYF. For the CDR3, the DNA is TGTGCCAGCATCACCTCGGGAAGCGGGAGGGGCTCTAGCACAGATACGCAGTATTTT.

The rearrangement joins TRBV27 to TRBJ2-1; 12 bases are shared with TRBD2. Germline V CDR1 and CDR2: MNHEY, SMNVEV (reference sequence). The V gene end was trimmed by 5 bases and the J gene end by 7 bases; junction bases not matched to a gene: 9. The CDR3 has 16 residues. CDR3 residues: CASSPIGTSGQNEQFF. The CDR3 region has the DNA TGTGCCAGCAGTCCCATCGGGACTAGCGGGCAAAATGAGCAGTTCTTC.

In this sample, this clone turned up once. The V call is TRBV2, the J call TRBJ2-2, with 11 nucleotides matching TRBD1. The trim removed 2 bases at V and 6 bases at J, leaving 11 bases unmatched. The CDR3 runs to 18 residues. The germline gives CDR1 SNHLY, CDR2 FYNNEI. The CDR3 region has the DNA TGTGCCAGCAGTGAATATTATATGGGACAGGGGGAATCCGGGGAGCTGTTTTTT. Its translation is CASSEYYMGQGESGELFF.

The chain links TRBV19 to TRBJ2-7; TRBD2 is a possible D gene (6 bases). The germline V and J ends were trimmed by 5 bases and 0 bases, with 14 bases remaining between them. Germline V lookup: CDR1 LNHDA, CDR2 SQIVND (reference sequence). The CDR3 is made up of 15 amino acids. The CDR3 sequence: CASSARGSSSYEQYF. DNA of the CDR3: TGTGCCAGTAGTGCGCGGGGCTCCAGCTCCTACGAGCAGTACTTC.

The V and J genes are TRBV5-1 and TRBJ1-2; 8 bases line up with TRBD1. The CDR3 loop spans 14 amino acids. Trimming took 3 bases from V and 4 from J; bases not matched to a gene: 5. Germline V gene sequence: CDR1 SGHRS, CDR2 YFSETQ. The CDR3 loop is CASSYGQGVYGYTF. CDR3 coding DNA: TGCGCCAGCAGCTACGGACAGGGCGTCTATGGCTACACCTTC.

Many counts were recorded for this clone. The rearrangement links TRBV21-1 to TRBJ2-5; no check of the table's D call, TRBD1, against the DNA was made. TRBV21-1 is listed as a pseudogene. This CDR3 is 14 amino acids long. The CDR3, as DNA: TGTGCCAGCAGGACAGGACAGGGTGGGGAGACCCAGTACTTC. Translation: CASRTGQGGETQYF.

This rearrangement joins TRBV19 to TRBJ2-2, with 9 bases fitting TRBD2. V was pared by 4 bases and J by 3 bases, with 3 bases of the junction left unmatched. CDR3 size: 15 residues. Looked up from germline, CDR1 is LNHDA and CDR2 is SQIVND (reference sequence). CDR3 nucleotides: TGTGCCAGTAGTAGACTAGCGGAATACACCGGGGAGCTGTTTTTT. This encodes CASSRLAEYTGELFF.

The chain employs TRBV5-1 and TRBJ2-2; no firm D call. The CDR3 has 15 amino acids. The V and J ends lost 5 bases and 3 bases respectively, with 14 bases between them. The V gene's germline CDR1 is SGHRS and CDR2 YFSETQ. CDR3 DNA: TGCGCCAGCAGAGTCGAGGAAACTTACACCGGGGAGCTGTTTTTT. It yields the protein CASRVEETYTGELFF.

The table lists this clone with many counts. V and J are TRBV5-1 and TRBJ2-7, with 8 bases matching TRBD2. V lost 1 base, J lost 2 bases, and 5 bases stayed unmatched. This CDR3 is built from 15 residues. CDR1 is SGHRS and CDR2 is YFSETQ in the germline V gene. The CDR3 protein is CASSLIREGPYEQYF. DNA of the CDR3: TGCGCCAGCAGCTTGATACGGGAGGGCCCCTACGAGCAGTACTTC.

The chain carries TRBV6-1 and TRBJ2-6; D ambiguous. The germline V gene encodes CDR1 MNHNS and CDR2 SASEGT. The CDR3 sequence is 12 residues long. V gave up 9 bases and J gave up 2 bases, with 5 bases separating them. CDR3 bases: TGTGCCAGTGAGACTGGGGCCAACGTCCTGACTTTC. Protein product: CASETGANVLTF.

The genes are TRBV29-1 and TRBJ1-2; no firm D call. Trimming shortened V by 6 bases and J by 3 bases, and 8 bases separated the two germline ends. The CDR3 is made up of 11 amino acids. Germline CDR1 and CDR2: SQVTM and ANQGSEA. The DNA for the CDR3 is TGCAGCGTCCCGGGCTACTATGGCTACACCTTC. It codes for CSVPGYYGYTF.

This chain uses TRBV19 with TRBJ2-5; no reliable D call. Deletions cut 8 bases from V and 6 bases from J, with 13 bases between. Germline loops: CDR1 LNHDA, CDR2 SQIVND (reference sequence). This CDR3 spans 12 amino acids. The CDR3 region is CASSPGSQTQYF. The CDR3 DNA is TGTGCCAGTTCGCCAGGATCTCAGACCCAGTACTTC.

The chain couples TRBV6-5 to TRBJ2-7; 11 bases fit TRBD2. This CDR3 is built from 13 residues. The junction had 2 bases not matched to a gene; V was cut back by 6 bases and J by 4 bases. The germline gives CDR1 MNHEY, CDR2 SVGAGI. The CDR3 DNA is TGTGCCAGCAGAGGGACTAGCGGATACGAGCAGTACTTC. It yields the protein CASRGTSGYEQYF.

This chain joins TRBV7-9 and TRBJ1-2; D remains ambiguous. This CDR3 is 13 amino acids long. V was shortened by 1 base and J by 7 bases, with 10 bases between the two germline ends. Germline CDR1 and CDR2: SEHNR and FQNEAQ (reference sequence). Here the CDR3 reads CASSLGQERGYTF. CDR3 DNA: TGTGCCAGCAGCTTAGGACAAGAACGTGGCTACACCTTC.

This rearrangement joins TRBV7-9 to TRBJ1-3; D is undetermined. CDR1 and CDR2 (germline): SEHNR, FQNEAQ (reference sequence). This CDR3 contains 12 residues. V lost 8 bases, J lost 4 bases, and 9 bases lay in between. The CDR3, as DNA: TGTGCCAGCGTACTCTACGGAAACACCATATATTTT. It codes for CASVLYGNTIYF.

V is TRBV28 and J is TRBJ2-7; 8 bases align to TRBD2. In germline, CDR1 is MDHEN, CDR2 SYDVKM. This CDR3 is built from 15 residues. The J segment lost 3 bases and the V segment lost 7 bases, leaving 11 bases of the junction unmatched. The CDR3 nucleotides are TGTGCCAGCAACCCCTGGGGGACTAGAGTCTACGAGCAGTACTTC. This sequence encodes CASNPWGTRVYEQYF.

This chain connects TRBV29-1 to TRBJ2-3; D is tentatively TRBD1 or TRBD2 (5 bases each). CDR1 SQVTM and CDR2 ANQGSEA come from the germline V gene. CDR3 length equals 13 residues. V was shortened by 5 bases and J by 2 bases, with 11 bases between the two germline ends. The CDR3: CSVRGRDTDTQYF. As DNA, the CDR3 is TGCAGCGTTCGGGGACGAGACACAGATACGCAGTATTTT.

This clone was detected only once. This sequence joins TRBV4-2 and TRBJ1-1; no clear D gene. Germline CDR1 is LGHNA and CDR2 is YNFKEQ. The CDR3 has 16 amino acids. V lost 2 bases to trimming and J lost 7 bases, with 20 bases between them. CDR3 bases: TGTGCCAGCAGCCAAACAAGTGTCGCACCTCCCCTTGAAGCTTTCTTT. It is translated as CASSQTSVAPPLEAFF.

The chain joins TRBV7-3 to TRBJ2-1; 9 bases fit TRBD1. Germline-derived CDR1 and CDR2 are SGHTA and FQGTGA. The junction had 9 bases not matched to a gene; V was cut back by 5 bases and J by 7 bases. The CDR3 spans 15 residues. The CDR3 here is CASSHRQGGRNEQFF. In DNA, the CDR3 is TGTGCCAGCAGCCATCGACAGGGGGGGAGAAATGAGCAGTTCTTC.

This clone was detected only once. It is likely a read error: a sequence one base away is far more abundant. The rearrangement uses TRBV4-2 and TRBJ2-3; 10 nucleotides agree with TRBD2. Germline-derived CDR1 and CDR2 are LGHNA and YNFKEQ. V lost 0 bases and J lost 0; bases outside the gene matches: 0. The CDR3 is 16 residues long. CDR3 coding DNA: TGTGCCAGCAGCCAAGAGACTAGCGGGAGCACAGATACGCAGTATTTT. Translating gives CASSQETSGSTDTQYF.

J is TRBJ1-3 and V is TRBV7-2; D is unclear. From germline, CDR1 is SGHTA and CDR2 FQGNSA. V was pared by 5 bases and J by 8 bases, with 19 bases between. The CDR3 contains 15 residues. CDR3 in amino acids: CASSPTSARRDTIYF. Here the CDR3 DNA reads TGTGCCAGCAGCCCAACCTCCGCGAGAAGGGACACCATATATTTT.

V is TRBV6-5 and J is TRBJ1-2; 7 positions match TRBD1. Germline V CDR1 and CDR2: MNHEY, SVGAGI. This CDR3 is built from 16 residues. V dropped 0 bases and J dropped 2; count of bases not matched to a gene: 6. The CDR3 DNA follows: TGTGCCAGCAGTTACTCATACAGGGGAGAGAACTATGGCTACACCTTC. It encodes CASSYSYRGENYGYTF.

On this clone itself: Within the sample, other DNA sequences also encode this same CDR3. Here the CDR3 DNA reads TGTGCCTGGGGGAGCCGTGGCTACACCTTC. This sequence encodes CAWGSRGYTF. This sequence joins TRBV30 and TRBJ1-2; no reliable D call. This CDR3 is 10 amino acids long. The germline V and J ends were trimmed by 5 bases and 7 bases, with 8 bases remaining between them. Germline V gives CDR1 GTSNPN, CDR2 SVGIG (reference sequence).

This clone showed up just a few times. Other DNA sequences in this sample translate to the same CDR3. The DNA of the CDR3 is TGTGCCAGCAGCCCTCAGAGGGACTCCTACGAGCAGTACTTC. Residues: CASSPQRDSYEQYF. This sequence joins TRBV11-2 and TRBJ2-7, with D perhaps TRBD2 (5 bases). The CDR3 covers 14 residues. Trimming took 5 bases from V and 0 from J, leaving 11 bases between them. The germline CDR1 and CDR2 sequences are SGHAT and FQNNGV.

The V and J genes are TRBV6-1 and TRBJ1-2, with D unresolved. In germline, CDR1 is MNHNS, CDR2 SASEGT. The V end lost 2 bases, the J end lost 0 bases, and 4 bases lay between the germline ends. The CDR3 extends over 13 amino acids. CDR3 DNA: TGTGCCAGCAGTGAAAGTTCTAACTATGGCTACACCTTC. Amino acid sequence: CASSESSNYGYTF.